The T cell receptor (beta chain) under discussion was sequenced for a study of blood T cell repertoires in COVID-19. Across the study: PBMCs, B-cell-depleted T cells, or T cells were the source of the cDNA or gDNA that made up the material.

Germline CDR1 reads LGHNT; CDR2 reads FRNRAP. The V and J ends lost 0 bases and 1 base respectively, with 27 bases between them. CDR3 length equals 22 residues. Enrolment of Seattle patients took place during active infection, and they were followed longitudinally. Authors' processing steps: Quantification of nucleated cells was approximated via reference gene primer amplification. Assay: immunoSEQ multiplex PCR; the TCRdb copy retains only in-frame clones and omits some. That table furnishes V, J and clone size, whereas the DNA furnished D and trimming. The data show 250,000 to 350,000 clones, approximately 93% seen once.

Sequencing input: peripheral blood. This clonotype was sampled from a woman under 40 with COVID-19, enrolled during active disease. The rearrangement uses TRBV12-5 and TRBJ1-4, with D possibly being TRBD1 (5 bases). CDR3 region: CASGLVVRGGLVTHKTNEKLFF. CDR3 nucleotide sequence: TGTGCTAGTGGTTTGGTAGTTCGGGGGGGTTTGGTCACCCATAAAACTAATGAAAAACTGTTTTTT.